Below, 5 T cell receptor beta chains from the same sample are listed, as sequenced in a study of blood T cell repertoires in COVID-19. Clones were sequenced by immunoSEQ multiplex PCR, and TCRdb holds only the in-frame ones, with some missing. The sample has about 22,000 clones, around 80% seen once. Sequencing was done on a sample of peripheral blood. The receptors originated from a man of 80 years or more with active or convalescent COVID-19.

The chain has TRBV3-1 (or the pseudogene TRBV3-2) and TRBJ1-6; 9 positions match TRBD1. CDR1 is LGHDT and CDR2 is YNNKEL in the germline V gene (reference sequence). The CDR3 contains 16 residues. The V gene end was trimmed by 1 base and the J gene end by 7 bases; junction bases not matched to a gene: 5. For the CDR3, the DNA is TGTGCCAGCAGCCAAGGACAGGGGGTTTGGAATTCACCCCTCCACTTT. Translated: CASSQGQGVWNSPLHF.

The rearrangement joins TRBV2 to TRBJ2-1, with D possibly TRBD2 on 5 matching bases. Trimming removed 7 bases at V and 0 bases at J, with 13 bases between. Germline V gene sequence: CDR1 SNHLY, CDR2 FYNNEI. CDR3 length: 15 amino acids. The chain's CDR3 is CASMDKRSSYNEQFF. DNA for the CDR3: TGTGCCAGCATGGATAAGCGGAGCTCCTACAATGAGCAGTTCTTC.

The rearrangement joins TRBV11-2 to TRBJ1-6, with D maybe TRBD1 (5 bases). Germline lookup yields CDR1 SGHAT and CDR2 FQNNGV. The CDR3 is made up of 16 amino acids. The V end lost 5 bases, the J end lost 7 bases, and 18 bases lay between the germline ends. DNA for the CDR3: TGTGCCAGCAGCCCTTACTCGGGGGGAGGCAATTCACCCCTCCACTTT. Translating gives CASSPYSGGGNSPLHF.

The J gene is TRBJ2-7, the V gene TRBV7-9; the D is unclear. Germline values: CDR1 SEHNR, CDR2 FQNEAQ (reference sequence). This CDR3 has 12 amino acids. Trimming took 6 bases from V and 1 from J, leaving 7 bases between them. Here the CDR3 DNA reads TGTGCCAGCAGGGCGGCATCCTACGAGCAGTACTTC. Protein sequence: CASRAASYEQYF.

The chain employs TRBV11-2 and TRBJ2-1; the match to TRBD2 covers 10 bases. Trimming took 4 bases from V and 9 from J; bases not matched to a gene: 12. CDR3 length: 16 amino acids. Germline-derived CDR1 and CDR2 are SGHAT and FQNNGV. Here the CDR3 DNA reads TGTGCCAGCAGCTCATCCACTTCTAGCGGGAGTATTGAGCAGTTCTTC. Protein sequence: CASSSSTSSGSIEQFF.